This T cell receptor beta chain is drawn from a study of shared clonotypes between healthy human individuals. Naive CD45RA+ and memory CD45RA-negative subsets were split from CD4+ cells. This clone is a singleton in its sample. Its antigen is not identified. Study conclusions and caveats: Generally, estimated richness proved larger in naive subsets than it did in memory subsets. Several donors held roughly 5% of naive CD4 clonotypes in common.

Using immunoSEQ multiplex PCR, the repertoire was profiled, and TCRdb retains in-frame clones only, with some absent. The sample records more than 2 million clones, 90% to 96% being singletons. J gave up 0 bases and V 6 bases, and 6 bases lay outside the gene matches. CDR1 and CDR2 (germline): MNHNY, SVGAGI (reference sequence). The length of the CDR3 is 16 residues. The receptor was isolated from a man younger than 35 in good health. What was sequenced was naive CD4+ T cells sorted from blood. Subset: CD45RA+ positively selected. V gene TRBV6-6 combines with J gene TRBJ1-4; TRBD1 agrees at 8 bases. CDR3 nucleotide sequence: TGTGCCAGCAGGGGACAGGAAAGTGCAACTAATGAAAAACTGTTTTTT. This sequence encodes CASRGQESATNEKLFF.